Following are 5 T cell receptor beta chains from one sample sequenced in a study of cytomegalovirus exposure and HLA in healthy donors. Produced via immunoSEQ multiplex PCR; TCRdb's table is partial and in-frame only. The sample consists of about 110,000 clones, around 90% of them appearing once. Specimen: PBMCs. The receptor source for this set is a woman between 18 and 29 years old in good health and CMV-seropositive.

This clone was detected only once. The chain couples TRBV10-1 to TRBJ2-1; D is possibly TRBD2 (6 bases). The CDR3 totals 12 residues. With 4 bases removed from V and 12 bases from J, the gap between germline ends came to 13 bases. CDR1 and CDR2 from the germline V gene are WNHNN and SYGVQD (reference sequence). CDR3 sequence (DNA): TGCGCCAGCAGTGCTGGGGGGATAAGGCAGTTCTTC. Translated: CASSAGGIRQFF.

The chain recombines TRBV4-2 with TRBJ1-3, with unresolved D. V lost 0 bases to trimming and J lost 3 bases, with 9 bases between them. This CDR3 spans 15 amino acids. Per the germline V gene, CDR1 is LGHNA and CDR2 is YNFKEQ. The CDR3: CASSQEAAGGNTIYF. In DNA form, the CDR3 reads TGTGCCAGCAGCCAAGAAGCTGCCGGTGGAAACACCATATATTTT.

The chain is built from TRBV9 and TRBJ2-7; 8 bases align to TRBD1. V shed 0 bases and J 2 bases; nucleotides not matched to a gene: 10. Germline V lookup: CDR1 SGDLS, CDR2 YYNGEE. This CDR3 spans 17 amino acids. The CDR3 reads CASSVEGGTTGAYEQYF. CDR3 nucleotide sequence: TGTGCCAGCAGCGTAGAGGGAGGTACGACAGGGGCCTACGAGCAGTACTTC.

The V gene is TRBV9, the J gene TRBJ1-1, with a possible D match to TRBD1 (6 bases). CDR3 length: 15 residues. Germline assignment: CDR1 SGDLS and CDR2 YYNGEE. The ends were cut back, 2 bases at V and 2 bases at J, with 13 bases in the middle. Here the CDR3 reads CASSVSPGENTEAFF. The CDR3 DNA reads as TGTGCCAGCAGCGTCAGTCCAGGGGAAAACACTGAAGCTTTCTTT.

J is TRBJ1-2 and V is TRBV6-5; D is undetermined. CDR1 and CDR2 (germline): MNHEY, SVGAGI. The CDR3 extends over 15 amino acids. Trimming stripped 0 bases from V and 1 base from J, with 9 bases between. CDR3 protein: CASSYSMGSNYGYTF. For the CDR3, the DNA is TGTGCCAGCAGTTACTCGATGGGCAGTAACTATGGCTACACCTTC.